The rows below give T cell receptor beta chains drawn from one sample of a study of blood T cell repertoires in COVID-19. Clones were read by immunoSEQ multiplex PCR, and TCRdb kept only the in-frame ones, dropping some. This sample has about 280,000 clones, with 85% found just once. The material sequenced was PBMCs or T cells enriched from blood (not recorded which). Source of these receptors: a woman aged 50 to 65 who had recovered from COVID-19. Each CDR3 is given without its conserved first and last residue.

v_call: TRBV4-1
j_call: TRBJ2-5
cdr3_length: 12
cdr3_aa: ASSRPGRGETQY

v_call: TRBV29-1
j_call: TRBJ1-2
cdr3_length: 13
cdr3_aa: SGRTQGQGAFGYT

v_call: TRBV5-1
j_call: TRBJ1-1
cdr3_length: 11
cdr3_aa: ASSSGYKTEAF

v_call: TRBV19
j_call: TRBJ2-7
cdr3_length: 11
cdr3_aa: ASSMGQLYEQY

v_call: TRBV3-1/TRBV3-2
j_call: TRBJ1-1
cdr3_length: 10
cdr3_aa: ASSQSTDEAF

v_call: TRBV19
j_call: TRBJ2-2
cdr3_length: 12
cdr3_aa: ASSAQGYTGELF

v_call: TRBV19
j_call: TRBJ2-5
cdr3_length: 14
cdr3_aa: ASSIGGQGLSGTQY

v_call: TRBV19
j_call: TRBJ2-1
cdr3_length: 16
cdr3_aa: ASSPAGLAGGSYNEQF

v_call: TRBV18
j_call: TRBJ1-2
cdr3_length: 13
cdr3_aa: ASSPGQAGTDGYT

v_call: TRBV28
j_call: TRBJ1-3
cdr3_length: 10
cdr3_aa: ASRLGGNTIY

v_call: TRBV18
j_call: TRBJ2-3
cdr3_length: 11
cdr3_aa: ASSPLQGDTQY

v_call: TRBV5-4
j_call: TRBJ1-1
cdr3_length: 12
cdr3_aa: ASSPGGRDTEAF

v_call: TRBV18
j_call: TRBJ1-2
cdr3_length: 15
cdr3_aa: ASSPQETGPSGYGYT

v_call: TRBV7-6
j_call: TRBJ2-2
cdr3_length: 13
cdr3_aa: ASSFEQTNTGELF

v_call: TRBV11-3
j_call: TRBJ2-5
cdr3_length: 11
cdr3_aa: ASSLQGQETQY

v_call: TRBV5-1
j_call: TRBJ2-2
cdr3_length: 10
cdr3_aa: ASSPVIGELF

v_call: TRBV28
j_call: TRBJ1-4
cdr3_length: 14
cdr3_aa: ASSFGTDLSGGKLF

v_call: TRBV2
j_call: TRBJ2-5
cdr3_length: 13
cdr3_aa: ASSVGSGMQETQY

v_call: TRBV3-1/TRBV3-2
j_call: TRBJ2-2
cdr3_length: 12
cdr3_aa: ASSQADRAGELF

v_call: TRBV9
j_call: TRBJ2-5
cdr3_length: 10
cdr3_aa: ASSRASETQY

v_call: TRBV12-1
j_call: TRBJ2-7
cdr3_length: 14
cdr3_aa: ASSFPPQGSSYEQY

v_call: TRBV12-2
j_call: TRBJ2-7
cdr3_length: 15
cdr3_aa: ASRPLPLAGEFYEQY

v_call: TRBV13
j_call: TRBJ2-5
cdr3_length: 13
cdr3_aa: ASSFPSAGAETQY

v_call: TRBV11-3
j_call: TRBJ2-1
cdr3_length: 11
cdr3_aa: ASSSGLAGEQF

v_call: TRBV7-9
j_call: TRBJ1-4
cdr3_length: 11
cdr3_aa: ASSFGEVEKLF

v_call: TRBV10-1
j_call: TRBJ2-7
cdr3_length: 12
cdr3_aa: ASSESTGSNEQY

v_call: TRBV5-1
j_call: TRBJ1-2
cdr3_length: 10
cdr3_aa: ASSLGQGGYT

v_call: TRBV28
j_call: TRBJ1-2
cdr3_length: 8
cdr3_aa: ASRLRGYT

v_call: TRBV19
j_call: TRBJ1-5
cdr3_length: 13
cdr3_aa: ASSITGPSNQPQH

v_call: TRBV6-5
j_call: TRBJ2-5
cdr3_length: 12
cdr3_aa: ASSPRGGVETQY

v_call: TRBV9
j_call: TRBJ1-4
cdr3_length: 14
cdr3_aa: ASSPHLEDWDEKLF

v_call: TRBV18
j_call: TRBJ1-3
cdr3_length: 13
cdr3_aa: ASSPDRGTGNTIY

v_call: TRBV28
j_call: TRBJ2-3
cdr3_length: 14
cdr3_aa: ASTGGGLAGGVAQY

v_call: TRBV19
j_call: TRBJ1-5
cdr3_length: 11
cdr3_aa: ASTYTGAQPQH

v_call: TRBV6-5
j_call: TRBJ1-6
cdr3_length: 12
cdr3_aa: ASSSGTGPLPLH

v_call: TRBV30
j_call: TRBJ2-7
cdr3_length: 11
cdr3_aa: AWRPGQFYEQY

v_call: TRBV5-1
j_call: TRBJ1-1
cdr3_length: 16
cdr3_aa: ASSSQSRTGGMNTEAF

v_call: TRBV11-2
j_call: TRBJ1-2
cdr3_length: 11
cdr3_aa: ASSSRILYGYT

v_call: TRBV7-9
j_call: TRBJ1-1
cdr3_length: 9
cdr3_aa: ASSRSTEAF

v_call: TRBV30
j_call: TRBJ2-1
cdr3_length: 11
cdr3_aa: AYPVGEGSEQF

v_call: TRBV5-4
j_call: TRBJ1-3
cdr3_length: 13
cdr3_aa: ASSSDRLIGNTIY

v_call: TRBV5-1
j_call: TRBJ1-4
cdr3_length: 11
cdr3_aa: ASSRQGGEKLF

v_call: TRBV28
j_call: TRBJ2-4
cdr3_length: 11
cdr3_aa: ASSLSVKNIQY

v_call: TRBV7-8
j_call: TRBJ1-2
cdr3_length: 13
cdr3_aa: ASSLGGSRGHGYT